This T cell receptor (beta chain) was observed in a study of technical replicates of blood from a handful of donors. TCRdb's table, derived via immunoSEQ multiplex PCR, lists solely in-frame clones and lacks some. The table records fewer than 70,000 clones, approximately 86% of them present only once. There are 13 residues in the CDR3. Germline lookup yields CDR1 MNHNS and CDR2 SASEGT. V gave up 6 bases and J gave up 0 bases, with 6 bases separating them. The chain is built from TRBV6-1 and TRBJ1-3, with a tentative D call TRBD1 (6 bases). The source material was PBMCs. This TCR was recovered from a human donor in good health. Some clones in this sample may be carry-over from other donors' samples. Here the CDR3 reads CASRDSSGNTIYF. The CDR3 DNA reads TGTGCCAGCAGGGACAGCTCTGGAAACACCATATATTTT.